The clone carrying this TCR beta chain was found once. Its specificity is unknown. Method: immunoSEQ multiplex PCR; TCRdb's copy keeps in-frame clones and lacks some. This sample has some 170,000 clones; approximately 86% occur once, and the top ten carry approximately 2.5%. This entry is derived from a study of cytomegalovirus exposure and HLA in healthy donors. Study-level results: In vitro data verified a few CMV-associated chains as specific for CMV antigens. Among TCR beta chains, those listed as cytomegalovirus-associated numbered some 170.

This TCR came from a man aged 18 to 29 in good health and CMV-seropositive. Material: PBMCs.

The CDR3, as DNA: TGCGCCAGCAGCCCCTCCCTGAGGGACACCATATATTTT. Translation gives CASSPSLRDTIYF. The chain has TRBV4-3 and TRBJ1-3; the D is unclear. V was pared by 4 bases and J by 8 bases, with 12 bases between. Germline CDR1 is LGHNA and CDR2 is YSLEER. There are 13 residues in the CDR3.